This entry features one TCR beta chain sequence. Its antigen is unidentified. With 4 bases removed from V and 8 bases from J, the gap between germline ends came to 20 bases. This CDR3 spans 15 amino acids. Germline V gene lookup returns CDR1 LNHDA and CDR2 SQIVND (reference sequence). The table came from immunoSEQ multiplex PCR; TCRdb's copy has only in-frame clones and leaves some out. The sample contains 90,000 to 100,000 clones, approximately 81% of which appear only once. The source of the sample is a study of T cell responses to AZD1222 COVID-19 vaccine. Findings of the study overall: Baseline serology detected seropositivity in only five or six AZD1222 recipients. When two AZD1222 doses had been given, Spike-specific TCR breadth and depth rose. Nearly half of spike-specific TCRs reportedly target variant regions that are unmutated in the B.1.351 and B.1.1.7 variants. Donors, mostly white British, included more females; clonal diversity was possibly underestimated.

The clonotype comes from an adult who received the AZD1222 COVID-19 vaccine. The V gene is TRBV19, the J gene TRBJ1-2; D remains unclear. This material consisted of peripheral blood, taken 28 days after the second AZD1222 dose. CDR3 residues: CASSKNRGVGEGYTF. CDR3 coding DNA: TGTGCCAGTAGTAAAAACCGGGGTGTAGGTGAAGGCTACACCTTC.